The clone carrying this T cell receptor (beta chain) was recorded a few times. Its specificity is unknown. Other DNA sequences within the sample encode an identical CDR3. This specimen belongs to a study of beta chain features in type 1 diabetes. This CDR3 spans 13 amino acids. Germline V lookup: CDR1 SQVTM, CDR2 ANQGSEA. The V end lost 5 bases, the J end lost 0 bases, and 10 bases lay between the germline ends. General observations from the study: Relative to healthy donors, patients appeared to have naive, central memory and Treg TCRB repertoires that were more similar. All four CD4+ subsets of Type 1 diabetes patients contained TCRB CDR3s that were moderately but significantly shorter.

What was sequenced were expressed TCRB transcripts, since all of the isolated RNA had been reverse transcribed. Sequencing used immunoSEQ multiplex PCR; TCRdb keeps in-frame clones, though not all of them. The sample records roughly 700,000 clones, about an eighth being singletons. The sequence came from a man aged 18 to 29 with type 1 diabetes. The J gene is TRBJ1-1, the V gene TRBV29-1; D is unclear. The sequencing input was naive CD4+ T cells from blood. The CDR3 nucleotides read TGCAGCGTTCAAGGGTCCATGAACACTGAAGCTTTCTTT. Protein sequence: CSVQGSMNTEAFF.